These 7 T cell receptor beta chains were all obtained from the same sample, sequenced in a study of T cell responses to AZD1222 COVID-19 vaccine (dated by TCRdb to the early 2020s). Libraries were built with the immunoSEQ multiplex PCR assay. TCRdb holds this immuneACCESS table with in-frame rearrangements only. Some clones are missing; in checked studies, unresolved V genes explain under half, and the rest has no known cause. The sample records 80,000 to 130,000 clones, roughly 89% of which are singletons. Jointly, the top ten make up around 15% of the sample. The time point label of this sample denotes: baseline before first vaccination. Source: peripheral blood, taken on day 0 of AZD1222 vaccination. The receptors originated from an adult in good health.

The rearrangement joins TRBV19 to TRBJ2-1; a possible D gene is TRBD1 (6 bases). The CDR3 runs to 13 residues. Trimming shortened V by 3 bases and J by 9 bases, and 12 bases separated the two germline ends. Germline assignment: CDR1 LNHDA and CDR2 SQIVND (reference sequence). The CDR3 nucleotides are TGTGCCAGTAGTATTGTGGGGGCAAGTGAGCAGTTCTTC. This codes for CASSIVGASEQFF.

This clone came up once. The chain carries TRBV28 and TRBJ1-5; D is unclear. This CDR3 has 15 amino acids. Germline CDR1 is MDHEN and CDR2 is SYDVKM. The germline V and J ends were trimmed by 3 bases and 2 bases, with 11 bases remaining between them. The CDR3 coding sequence is TGTGCCAGCAGTTTTCCCAGTCGGGGCAATCAGCCCCAGCATTTT. It is translated as CASSFPSRGNQPQHF.

The rearrangement joins TRBV4-1 to TRBJ2-1, with 14 bases matching TRBD2. Per germline, CDR1 MGHRA and CDR2 YSYEKL. Unmatched junction bases numbered 8, after V lost 4 bases and J lost 0 bases. The CDR3 is made up of 19 amino acids. The chain's CDR3 is CASSRSGTSGGSSYNEQFF. CDR3 in DNA: TGCGCCAGCAGCCGATCCGGGACTAGCGGGGGCAGCTCCTACAATGAGCAGTTCTTC.

The rearrangement links TRBV12-5 to TRBJ2-2, with 7 bases matching TRBD1. Per the germline V gene, CDR1 is LGHNT and CDR2 is FRNRAP. Trimming cost V 2 bases and J 6 bases; bases outside gene matches: 6. The CDR3 sequence is 15 residues long. The CDR3 here is CASGLRQGVAGELFF. For the CDR3, the DNA is TGTGCTAGTGGTTTGAGGCAGGGGGTCGCCGGGGAGCTGTTTTTT.

This CDR3 is CASSLWPSGDYEQYF. CDR3 DNA: TGTGCCAGCAGCTTATGGCCTAGCGGTGACTACGAGCAGTACTTC. The chain recombines TRBV7-9 with TRBJ2-7, with 7 bases aligning to TRBD2. V shed 2 bases and J 3 bases; nucleotides not matched to a gene: 7. The CDR3 is made up of 15 amino acids. Germline assignment: CDR1 SEHNR and CDR2 FQNEAQ (reference sequence).

This chain connects TRBV15 to TRBJ2-7; 8 bases fit TRBD1. CDR3 length: 15 amino acids. V trimming: 4 bases; J trimming: 7 bases; junction bases outside the gene matches: 12. Looked up from germline, CDR1 is LNHNV and CDR2 is YYDKDF (reference sequence). CDR3 protein: CATSMTGTGFGEQYF. DNA for the CDR3: TGTGCCACCAGCATGACAGGGACAGGTTTTGGTGAGCAGTACTTC. Complete variable domain (other parts from reference TRBV15 and TRBJ2-7): DAMVIQNPRYQVTQFGKPVTLSCSQTLNHNVMYWYQQKSSQAPKLLFHYYDKDFNNEADTPDNFQSRRPNTSFCFLDIRSPGLGDTAMYLCATSMTGTGFGEQYFGPGTRLTVT.

The CDR3 coding sequence is TGTGCCAGCGCAGAAGGGGCAGAAACTAATGAAAAACTGTTTTTT. This codes for CASAEGAETNEKLFF. J is TRBJ1-4 and V is TRBV2, with D possibly matching TRBD1 (5 bases). V lost 8 bases and J lost 1, with 14 bases in between. The germline V gene encodes CDR1 SNHLY and CDR2 FYNNEI. CDR3 length: 15 residues.